This entry lists 25 T cell receptor beta chains sequenced from one sample in a study of T cell responses to AZD1222 COVID-19 vaccine. Some clones are missing from TCRdb's copy, which holds only in-frame ones; the method was immunoSEQ multiplex PCR. The table shows 63,000 or so clones, with less than 90% occurring only once. Source: peripheral blood, taken on day 0 of AZD1222 vaccination. The source is an adult in good health.

The CDR3 sequence is CASSQRTGGFTDTQYF. DNA of the CDR3: TGTGCCAGCAGCCAACGCACGGGGGGGTTCACAGATACGCAGTATTTT. This chain links TRBV14 with TRBJ2-3; 8 positions agree with TRBD2. Trimming removed 2 bases from V and 2 bases from J; junction bases left unmatched: 6. Germline V CDR1 and CDR2: SGHDN, FVKESK. The length of the CDR3 is 16 residues.

This chain joins TRBV3-1 (or the pseudogene TRBV3-2) and TRBJ2-1; tentatively, D is TRBD1 or TRBD2 (5 bases each). Trimming took 1 base from V and 2 from J, leaving 6 bases between them. The CDR3 is made up of 14 amino acids. Looked up from germline, CDR1 is LGHDT and CDR2 is YNNKEL (reference sequence). CDR3 residues: CASSQGDAYNEQFF. The CDR3 coding sequence is TGTGCCAGCAGCCAAGGGGACGCCTACAATGAGCAGTTCTTC.

This clone was detected once. The rearrangement links TRBV14 to TRBJ1-2; maybe TRBD1 (5 bases). The CDR3 runs 15 residues. V lost 5 bases and J 0 bases, leaving 13 bases between the germline ends. The V gene's germline CDR1 is SGHDN and CDR2 FVKESK. The CDR3: CASSFRGQANYGYTF. DNA for the CDR3: TGTGCCAGCAGCTTCCGGGGCCAAGCTAACTATGGCTACACCTTC.

The chain carries TRBV5-1 and TRBJ1-1; 7 nucleotides agree with TRBD1. From germline, CDR1 is SGHRS and CDR2 YFSETQ. The CDR3 runs to 17 residues. V lost 4 bases, J lost 5 bases, and 17 bases stayed unmatched. CDR3 residues: CASSRDRVVSSRTEAFF. As DNA, the CDR3 is TGCGCCAGCAGCCGTGACAGGGTAGTTAGTAGCAGGACTGAAGCTTTCTTT.

The chain links TRBV11-2 to TRBJ2-7; tentatively, D is TRBD2 (6 bases). The CDR3 consists of 12 residues. Germline CDR1 SGHAT, CDR2 FQNNGV. Trimming pared 7 bases from V and 6 bases from J, leaving 13 bases between. As DNA, the CDR3 is TGTGCCAGCACCCCTGGAGGGGTCGAGCAGTACTTC. Amino acid sequence: CASTPGGVEQYF.

Concerning this clone itself: This sample also contains other DNA sequences that code for the same CDR3. The chain is built from TRBV12-3 or TRBV12-4 and TRBJ1-1; TRBD1 might be the D (5 bases). This CDR3 has 13 amino acids. V shed 1 base and J shed 4 bases, with 7 bases lying between them. The CDR3 sequence: CASSLGGGTEAFF. DNA for the CDR3: TGTGCCAGCAGTTTAGGGGGGGGCACTGAAGCTTTCTTT.

The V gene is TRBV7-9, the J gene TRBJ2-2; no definite D call. The germline V gene has CDR1 SEHNR and CDR2 FQNEAQ (reference sequence). There are 13 residues in the CDR3. V lost 1 base and J 6 bases, leaving 6 bases between the germline ends. The CDR3 coding sequence is TGTGCCAGCAGCTTAGGCCCTCCCGGGGAGCTGTTTTTT. This sequence encodes CASSLGPPGELFF. The full variable domain, completed using reference TRBV7-9 and TRBJ2-2, is DTGVSQNPRHKITKRGQNVTFRCDPISEHNRLYWYRQTLGQGPEFLTYFQNEAQLEKSRLLSDRFSAERPKGSFSTLEIQRTEQGDSAMYLCASSLGPPGELFFGEGSRLTVL.

A word on this clone: One end of the junction fails to match germline, which may point to a read error. V is TRBV6-5 and J is TRBJ2-6; tentative D call: TRBD1 (6 bases). CDR3 length equals 13 residues. CDR1 is MNHEY and CDR2 is SVGAGI in the germline V gene. The CDR3 DNA reads TGTGCCAGCAGTTACGAGGGGGACAACGTCCTGACTTTC. It codes for CASSYEGDNVLTF.

The gene calls are TRBV9 and TRBJ2-1; D may be TRBD1 or TRBD2 (6 bases each). Trimming cost V 2 bases and J 6 bases, with 21 bases left between them. Germline V lookup: CDR1 SGDLS, CDR2 YYNGEE. The CDR3 is made up of 17 amino acids. The CDR3 region is CASSVLNRVSGGNEQFF. The CDR3 DNA reads TGTGCCAGCAGCGTCCTTAACAGGGTCTCCGGGGGCAATGAGCAGTTCTTC.

This rearrangement joins TRBV5-1 to TRBJ2-7; 14 bases are shared with TRBD2. From germline, CDR1 is SGHRS and CDR2 YFSETQ. The CDR3 is made up of 16 amino acids. V was pared by 4 bases and J by 4 bases, with 7 bases of the junction left unmatched. This chain's CDR3 is CASSLGLAGAGYEQYF. CDR3 DNA sequence: TGCGCCAGCAGCCTGGGACTAGCGGGGGCAGGGTACGAGCAGTACTTC.

The CDR3 is CASSFPPPSNYGYTF. The CDR3 nucleotides are TGTGCCAGCAGCTTCCCGCCGCCTTCTAACTATGGCTACACCTTC. The J gene is TRBJ1-2, the V gene TRBV5-4; D call uncertain. The V and J ends lost 2 bases and 0 bases respectively, with 11 bases between them. Germline lookup yields CDR1 SGHNT and CDR2 YYREEE (reference sequence). The CDR3 is made up of 15 amino acids. Looking up the rest from reference TRBV5-4 and TRBJ1-2 gives the full variable domain: ETGVTQSPTHLIKTRGQQVTLRCSSQSGHNTVSWYQQALGQGPQFIFQYYREEENGRGNFPPRFSGLQFPNYSSELNVNALELDDSALYLCASSFPPPSNYGYTFGSGTRLTVV.

The chain is built from TRBV27 and TRBJ1-2; D gene uncertain. Trimming removed 4 bases from V and 8 bases from J, with 17 bases in between. The CDR3 covers 14 residues. Germline-derived CDR1 and CDR2 are MNHEY and SMNVEV (reference sequence). DNA of the CDR3: TGTGCCAGCAGTTCCCTTCAAGGGTACCGGGGCTACACCTTC. As protein: CASSSLQGYRGYTF.

This clone has more than one count but fewer than ten. This chain links TRBV12-1 with TRBJ2-7; no check of the table's D call, TRBD1, against the DNA was made. TRBV12-1 is reported as a pseudogene. The CDR3 runs 14 residues. The CDR3 sequence: CASSPPDRGYEQYF. Here the CDR3 DNA reads TGTGCCAGCAGCCCCCCGGACAGGGGGTACGAGCAGTACTTC.

This chain links TRBV6-1 with TRBJ2-7; 9 bases map to TRBD1. The germline V gene encodes CDR1 MNHNS and CDR2 SASEGT. The junction had 4 bases not matched to a gene; V was cut back by 2 bases and J by 2 bases. CDR3 size: 15 residues. This chain's CDR3 is CASSEWDRATYEQYF. The DNA for the CDR3 is TGTGCCAGCAGTGAATGGGACAGGGCAACCTACGAGCAGTACTTC.

The J gene is TRBJ1-2, the V gene TRBV12-3 or TRBV12-4, with D tentatively TRBD1 (5 bases). The CDR3 extends over 13 amino acids. V lost 6 bases and J 3 bases, leaving 11 bases between the germline ends. The CDR3 sequence: CASRAGSYYGYTF. DNA for the CDR3: TGTGCCAGCAGGGCAGGGTCTTACTATGGCTACACCTTC.

This clone appeared once. The chain combines TRBV5-4 with TRBJ1-1; TRBD1 agrees at 8 bases. The CDR3 consists of 14 residues. With V trimmed by 4 bases and J by 7 bases, 9 bases remained unmatched. In germline, CDR1 is SGHNT, CDR2 YYREEE (reference sequence). Here the CDR3 DNA reads TGTGCCAGCAGCAACGGACAGGGACGACATGAAGCTTTCTTT. Protein product: CASSNGQGRHEAFF.

In this sample, this clone turned up once. V and J are TRBV4-1 and TRBJ2-3; unclear D gene. CDR3 size: 16 residues. The V and J ends lost 0 bases and 0 bases respectively, with 10 bases between them. Germline lookup yields CDR1 MGHRA and CDR2 YSYEKL. CDR3 in amino acids: CASSQDQFLSTDTQYF. CDR3 nucleotides: TGCGCCAGCAGCCAAGATCAGTTCCTTAGCACAGATACGCAGTATTTT.

The chain is built from TRBV3-1 (or the pseudogene TRBV3-2) and TRBJ2-3; D remains ambiguous. CDR3 length equals 13 residues. The germline CDR1 and CDR2 sequences are LGHDT and YNNKEL (reference sequence). Deletions cut 3 bases from V and 0 bases from J, with 4 bases between. CDR3 in amino acids: CASSHPSTDTQYF. As DNA, the CDR3 is TGTGCCAGCAGCCACCCTAGCACAGATACGCAGTATTTT.

DNA of the CDR3: TGTGCCAGCGGGCTAGGGAAGGGGGCGCCCGGTCAGCCCCAGCATTTT. This codes for CASGLGKGAPGQPQHF. This rearrangement joins TRBV28 to TRBJ1-5; 7 bases fit TRBD1. The V gene end was trimmed by 8 bases and the J gene end by 6 bases; junction bases not matched to a gene: 16. The V gene's germline CDR1 is MDHEN and CDR2 SYDVKM. The CDR3 has 16 amino acids.

The chain couples TRBV28 to TRBJ1-2; 7 positions match TRBD1. The V and J ends lost 2 bases and 7 bases, in that order; junction bases with no gene match: 13. The CDR3 length is 16 residues. Germline V gives CDR1 MDHEN, CDR2 SYDVKM. Here the CDR3 reads CASSLIQLGTAFGYTF. The CDR3 nucleotides read TGTGCCAGCAGTTTAATACAATTGGGGACAGCATTTGGCTACACCTTC.

The chain links TRBV6-5 to TRBJ1-2; no firm D call. V lost 7 bases to trimming and J lost 4 bases, with 16 bases between them. The germline V gene encodes CDR1 MNHEY and CDR2 SVGAGI. The CDR3 covers 14 residues. The CDR3 region is CASIPNRLFYGYTF. In DNA, the CDR3 is TGTGCCAGCATCCCGAACCGCCTCTTCTATGGCTACACCTTC.

This chain connects TRBV6-1 to TRBJ1-2; D call uncertain. The germline V gene has CDR1 MNHNS and CDR2 SASEGT. This CDR3 is 13 amino acids long. V dropped 3 bases and J dropped 1 base, with 6 bases sitting between them. CDR3 sequence reads: CASSENVNYGYTF. As DNA, the CDR3 is TGTGCCAGCAGTGAGAACGTTAACTATGGCTACACCTTC.

The genes are TRBV6-5 and TRBJ2-3, with D possibly matching TRBD2 (7 bases). The germline gives CDR1 MNHEY, CDR2 SVGAGI. V lost 6 bases and J 3 bases, leaving 16 bases between the germline ends. The CDR3 covers 15 residues. The CDR3 bases are TGTGCCAGCAGAGAGGGGGGGCACGAGACAGATACGCAGTATTTT. Protein sequence: CASREGGHETDTQYF.

The genes are TRBV6-6 and TRBJ2-7; no clear D gene. The CDR3 contains 13 residues. V lost 7 bases to trimming and J lost 10 bases, with 20 bases between them. The germline CDR1 and CDR2 sequences are MNHNY and SVGAGI (reference sequence). In nucleotides, the CDR3 is TGTGCCAGCACCCCGGCCCCGCCACGGGTTCAGTACTTC. Translating gives CASTPAPPRVQYF.

CDR3 loop: CASSPPGQGSIEQYF. CDR3 bases: TGTGCCAGCAGTCCACCGGGACAGGGGTCGATCGAGCAGTACTTC. V and J are TRBV6-2 or TRBV6-3 and TRBJ2-7, with 10 bases identical to TRBD1. The CDR3 sequence is 15 residues long. Germline V gives CDR1 MNHEY, CDR2 SVGEGT. Trimming removed 5 bases from V and 6 bases from J; junction bases left unmatched: 10.